Below are 24 T cell receptor beta chains sequenced from a single sample in a study of shared clonotypes between healthy human individuals (dated by TCRdb to between 2020 and 2021). The library came from the immunoSEQ multiplex PCR assay. TCRdb provides this immuneACCESS table in a form limited to in-frame rearrangements. Some clones are lacking; in checked studies, under half of them reflect an unresolved V gene, and why the rest are absent is not known. The sample yields roughly 2,500,000 clones; approximately 93% were counted once. The ten top clones hold 0.36% of the sample. Material: naive CD4+ T cells from PBMCs. The cell subset or site label, as the study defines it: CD45RA+ positively selected. The receptor source for this set is a man between 18 and 35 years old in good health. Some clones in this sample may be carry-over from other donors' samples.

The chain has TRBV5-4 and TRBJ1-3; TRBD1 matches 7 bases. Germline loops: CDR1 SGHNT, CDR2 YYREEE (reference sequence). The ends lost 0 bases at V and 2 bases at J; junction bases unmatched: 5. This CDR3 has 16 amino acids. As DNA, the CDR3 is TGTGCCAGCAGCTTGGCCGTAGGGGGCACTGGAAACACCATATATTTT. Its translation is CASSLAVGGTGNTIYF.

The V call is TRBV19, the J call TRBJ1-2; unclear D gene. This CDR3 has 12 residues. CDR1 is LNHDA, CDR2 SQIVND, per germline (reference sequence). Trimming took 7 bases from V and 3 from J, leaving 9 bases between them. The CDR3 DNA sequence: TGTGCCAGTAAGGAGGGTGACTATGGCTACACCTTC. Its protein product is CASKEGDYGYTF.

The J gene is TRBJ2-4, the V gene TRBV9, with D possibly being TRBD1 (5 bases). Germline CDR1 is SGDLS and CDR2 is YYNGEE. Trimming shortened V by 4 bases and J by 0 bases, and 14 bases separated the two germline ends. This CDR3 contains 16 residues. The CDR3 here is CASSLRQKLAKNIQYF. CDR3 sequence (DNA): TGTGCCAGCAGCTTGAGACAGAAACTAGCCAAAAACATTCAGTACTTC.

The genes are TRBV29-1 and TRBJ1-1, with no clear D. Germline V gene data show CDR1 as SQVTM and CDR2 as ANQGSEA. V was pared by 7 bases and J by 5 bases, with 8 bases between. The CDR3 length is 10 residues. For the CDR3, the DNA is TGCAGCGCGACGAGAACTGAAGCTTTCTTT. It specifies CSATRTEAFF. The full variable domain, with the rest looked up from reference TRBV29-1 and TRBJ1-1, is SAVISQKPSRDICQRGTSLTIQCQVDSQVTMMFWYRQQPGQSLTLIATANQGSEATYESGFVIDKFPISRPNLTFSTLTVSNMSPEDSSIYLCSATRTEAFFGQGTRLTVV.

The rearrangement uses TRBV10-1 and TRBJ2-5; unclear D gene. This CDR3 region has 8 residues. CDR1 is WNHNN and CDR2 is SYGVQD in the germline V gene (reference sequence). CDR3 residues: CVLETQYF. DNA for the CDR3: TGCGTATTGGAGACCCAGTACTTC.

The V call is TRBV5-5, the J call TRBJ1-1; perhaps TRBD1 as D (5 bases). V shed 3 bases and J shed 5 bases, with 11 bases lying between them. The CDR3 is made up of 13 amino acids. Per the germline V gene, CDR1 is SGHKS and CDR2 is YYEKEE (reference sequence). Written as DNA, the CDR3 is TGTGCCAGCAGCTCTGCACCAGGGACTGAAGCTTTCTTT. Protein: CASSSAPGTEAFF.

In its sample, this clone was seen a few times. The chain carries TRBV29-1 and TRBJ1-1; tentative D call: TRBD1 (6 bases). V was pared by 7 bases and J by 3 bases, with 15 bases between. Germline V gene lookup returns CDR1 SQVTM and CDR2 ANQGSEA. The CDR3 sequence is 13 residues long. This CDR3 is CSETGRGDTEAFF. CDR3 bases: TGCAGCGAAACAGGGAGAGGGGACACTGAAGCTTTCTTT. The full variable domain, with the rest looked up from reference TRBV29-1 and TRBJ1-1, is SAVISQKPSRDICQRGTSLTIQCQVDSQVTMMFWYRQQPGQSLTLIATANQGSEATYESGFVIDKFPISRPNLTFSTLTVSNMSPEDSSIYLCSETGRGDTEAFFGQGTRLTVV.

Concerning this clone itself: The same CDR3 can be traced to other DNA sequences in this sample. V gene TRBV28 combines with J gene TRBJ2-7; TRBD2 aligns across 13 bases. CDR1 and CDR2 from the germline V gene are MDHEN and SYDVKM. The CDR3 sequence is 14 residues long. Trimming cost V 8 bases and J 4 bases; bases outside gene matches: 5. In DNA, the CDR3 is TGTGCCAGCGTTTGGACTAGCGGGAGTTACGAGCAGTACTTC. This gives the protein CASVWTSGSYEQYF.

This chain uses TRBV4-1 with TRBJ2-3, with 8 bases identical to TRBD2. This CDR3 region has 19 residues. V gave up 4 bases and J gave up 1 base; unmatched junction bases: 16. Per the germline V gene, CDR1 is MGHRA and CDR2 is YSYEKL. This CDR3 is CASSLSGRGTSGGTDTQYF. As DNA, the CDR3 is TGCGCCAGCAGCCTATCGGGAAGGGGGACTAGTGGCGGCACAGATACGCAGTATTTT.

This clone turned up a few times. J is TRBJ1-2 and V is TRBV27; 10 bases map to TRBD1. The V gene end was trimmed by 5 bases and the J gene end by 4 bases; junction bases not matched to a gene: 10. In germline, CDR1 is MNHEY, CDR2 SMNVEV (reference sequence). The CDR3 length is 16 residues. CDR3 bases: TGTGCCAGCAGTCCCTGGGACAGGGGTCGAGGCTATGGCTACACCTTC. As protein: CASSPWDRGRGYGYTF.

The genes are TRBV4-1 and TRBJ2-6, with TRBD1 matching 8 bases. This CDR3 has 17 amino acids. The trim removed 1 base at V and 2 bases at J, leaving 4 bases unmatched. In germline, CDR1 is MGHRA, CDR2 YSYEKL. The CDR3 loop is CASSQGTGFTGANVLTF. For the CDR3, the DNA is TGCGCCAGCAGCCAAGGGACAGGGTTTACTGGGGCCAACGTCCTGACTTTC.

V gene TRBV19 combines with J gene TRBJ2-7, with D perhaps given as TRBD1 or TRBD2 (5 bases each). The V end was cut by 2 bases, the J end by 3 bases, with 14 bases between. The CDR3 length is 15 residues. The V gene's germline CDR1 is LNHDA and CDR2 SQIVND (reference sequence). The CDR3 here is CASSIRDGTLYEQYF. Here the CDR3 DNA reads TGTGCCAGTAGTATAAGGGACGGAACTCTCTACGAGCAGTACTTC. Looking up the rest from reference TRBV19 and TRBJ2-7 gives the full variable domain: DGGITQSPKYLFRKEGQNVTLSCEQNLNHDAMYWYRQDPGQGLRLIYYSQIVNDFQKGDIAEGYSVSREKKESFPLTVTSAQKNPTAFYLCASSIRDGTLYEQYFGPGTRLTVT.

The chain uses TRBV2 and TRBJ2-1, with TRBD2 matching 9 bases. The ends lost 6 bases at V and 5 bases at J; junction bases unmatched: 8. The CDR3 is 15 amino acids. Germline V gives CDR1 SNHLY, CDR2 FYNNEI. CDR3 in amino acids: CASRQTSGSNNEQFF. The CDR3 DNA reads as TGTGCCAGCAGGCAGACTAGCGGCTCAAACAATGAGCAGTTCTTC.

The gene calls are TRBV29-1 and TRBJ2-3, with D possibly matching TRBD2 (6 bases). Germline CDR1 and CDR2: SQVTM and ANQGSEA. This CDR3 is built from 14 residues. With 5 bases removed from V and 3 bases from J, the gap between germline ends came to 15 bases. CDR3 nucleotide sequence: TGCAGCGTTCAGTACGGGGGTTTAACAGATACGCAGTATTTT. Protein: CSVQYGGLTDTQYF.

This chain joins TRBV7-9 and TRBJ2-1; tentatively, D is TRBD1 (5 bases). V was clipped by 4 bases and J by 9 bases, with 19 bases between them. This CDR3 spans 15 amino acids. Per germline, CDR1 SEHNR and CDR2 FQNEAQ (reference sequence). Written as DNA, the CDR3 is TGTGCCAGCAGCTGGGCCTTAGGGGTGGTGAGTGAGCAGTTCTTC. Translating it yields CASSWALGVVSEQFF.

The chain employs TRBV5-1 and TRBJ2-7; 10 bases match TRBD2. Germline V CDR1 and CDR2: SGHRS, YFSETQ. The CDR3 is 16 amino acids. V shed 4 bases, J shed 5 bases, and the junction held 12 bases outside the gene matches. This CDR3 is CASSPLSSGSRDEQYF. Written as DNA, the CDR3 is TGCGCCAGCAGCCCCTTATCTAGCGGGAGTAGAGACGAGCAGTACTTC.

Concerning this clone itself: The same CDR3 arises from other DNA sequences in this sample as well. The rearrangement links TRBV5-1 to TRBJ2-7; D uncertain. The V gene's germline CDR1 is SGHRS and CDR2 YFSETQ. Trimming took 4 bases from V and 4 from J, leaving 6 bases between them. The CDR3 length is 11 residues. The CDR3 spells CASSGGYEQYF. For the CDR3, the DNA is TGCGCCAGCAGCGGCGGTTACGAGCAGTACTTC.

The chain is built from TRBV18 and TRBJ1-3; D is undetermined. The germline gives CDR1 KGHSH, CDR2 LQKENI. The V end lost 6 bases, the J end lost 0 bases, and 9 bases lay between the germline ends. The CDR3 spans 14 residues. In DNA form, the CDR3 reads TGTGCCAGCTCCGACACAAACTCTGGAAACACCATATATTTT. It encodes CASSDTNSGNTIYF. Supplemented by reference TRBV18 and TRBJ1-3, the full variable domain reads NAGVMQNPRHLVRRRGQEARLRCSPMKGHSHVYWYRQLPEEGLKFMVYLQKENIIDESGMPKERFSAEFPKEGPSILRIQQVVRGDSAAYFCASSDTNSGNTIYFGEGSWLTVV.

The chain joins TRBV4-1 to TRBJ2-5, with D perhaps matching TRBD2 (6 bases). CDR3 length: 15 residues. Trimming left V 0 bases short and J 5 bases short, with 13 bases between. Germline V gene data show CDR1 as MGHRA and CDR2 as YSYEKL. The CDR3 bases are TGCGCCAGCAGCCAAGAGGGGGGTGCCGGGGAGACCCAGTACTTC. As protein: CASSQEGGAGETQYF.

The rearrangement links TRBV7-5 to TRBJ2-7; the table's D call, TRBD2, was not checked against the DNA. TRBV7-5 is designated a pseudogene. The CDR3 covers 12 residues. The CDR3 nucleotides are TGTGTCAGAAGCTTCACTTTCTACGAGCAGTACTTC. It encodes CVRSFTFYEQYF.

For this clone: This CDR3 is also generated by other DNA sequences in the sample. The gene calls are TRBV28 and TRBJ1-4, with 7 bases matching TRBD1. V lost 5 bases, J lost 4 bases, and 4 bases stayed unmatched. The length of the CDR3 is 14 residues. CDR1 and CDR2 from the germline V gene are MDHEN and SYDVKM. CDR3 sequence (DNA): TGTGCCAGCAGTCTAAGACAGGGTAATGAAAAACTGTTTTTT. This gives the protein CASSLRQGNEKLFF.

The CDR3 sequence: CASTPWIGNTQYF. The CDR3 nucleotides read TGTGCCAGCACCCCCTGGATTGGGAATACGCAGTATTTT. This rearrangement joins TRBV14 to TRBJ2-3; D is ambiguous. CDR1 and CDR2 (germline): SGHDN, FVKESK. V was cut by 7 bases and J by 7 bases, with 15 bases left in between. The CDR3 runs 13 residues.

Details on this clone: Other DNA sequences of this sample code for an identical CDR3. This chain uses TRBV11-2 with TRBJ2-3; D ambiguous. CDR3 length: 12 residues. Germline lookup yields CDR1 SGHAT and CDR2 FQNNGV. V lost 1 base and J 1 base, leaving 0 bases between the germline ends. CDR3 sequence (DNA): TGTGCCAGCAGCTTAGGCACAGATACGCAGTATTTT. It translates to CASSLGTDTQYF. The complete variable domain, with remaining parts taken from reference TRBV11-2 and TRBJ2-3, reads EAGVAQSPRYKIIEKRQSVAFWCNPISGHATLYWYQQILGQGPKLLIQFQNNGVVDDSQLPKDRFSAERLKGVDSTLKIQPAKLEDSAVYLCASSLGTDTQYFGPGTRLTVL.

The CDR3: CASISYAVNYGYTF. CDR3 in DNA: TGTGCCAGTATCTCATATGCCGTTAACTATGGCTACACCTTC. The gene calls are TRBV19 and TRBJ1-2; D uncertain. The CDR3 covers 14 residues. Per the germline V gene, CDR1 is LNHDA and CDR2 is SQIVND (reference sequence). Trimming took off 7 bases at V and 1 base at J, with 13 bases between the two ends.